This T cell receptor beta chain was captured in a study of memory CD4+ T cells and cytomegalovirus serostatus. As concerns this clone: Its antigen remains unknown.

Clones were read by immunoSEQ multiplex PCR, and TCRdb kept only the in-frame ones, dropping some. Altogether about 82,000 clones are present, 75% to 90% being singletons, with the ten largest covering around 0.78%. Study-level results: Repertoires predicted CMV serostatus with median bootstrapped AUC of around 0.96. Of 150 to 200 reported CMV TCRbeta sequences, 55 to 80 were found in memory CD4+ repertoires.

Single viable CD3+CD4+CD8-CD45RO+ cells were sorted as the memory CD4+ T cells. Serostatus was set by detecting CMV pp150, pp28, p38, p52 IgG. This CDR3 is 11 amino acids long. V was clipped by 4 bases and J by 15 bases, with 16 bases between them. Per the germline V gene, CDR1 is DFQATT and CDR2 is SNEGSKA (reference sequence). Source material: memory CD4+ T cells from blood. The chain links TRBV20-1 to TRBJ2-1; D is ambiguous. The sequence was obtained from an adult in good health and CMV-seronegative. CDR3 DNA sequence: TGCAGTGCTACCCTTGAGGCTGTGAGGTTCTTC. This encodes CSATLEAVRFF.